Listed below are T cell receptor beta chains from one sample, sequenced in a study of neoadjuvant anti-PD-1 for oral cavity cancer. Clones were sequenced by immunoSEQ multiplex PCR, and TCRdb holds only the in-frame ones, with some missing. The sample lists about 15,000 clones, around three quarters occurring once. This specimen consisted of PBMCs, obtained before nivolumab (anti-PD-1) treatment. These receptors were taken from a person aged 40 to 85 with oral cavity squamous cell carcinoma. Both conserved end residues are part of each CDR3. A D gene is named only where the DNA matches it firmly. Clone size, where shown, is once, few, many, or a class for clones that have expanded.

clone size: NA
V gene: TRBV2
D gene: NA
J gene: TRBJ1-2
CDR3 DNA: TGTGCCAGCAGTGGGGACCTCTATGGCTACACCTTC
CDR3 protein: CASSGDLYGYTF

clone size: once
V gene: TRBV29-1
D gene: NA
J gene: TRBJ2-7
CDR3 DNA: TGCAGCGTTGAGGTCAGGGACACCTCCTACGAGCAGTACTTC
CDR3 protein: CSVEVRDTSYEQYF

clone size: NA
V gene: TRBV2
D gene: NA
J gene: TRBJ2-1
CDR3 DNA: TGTGCCAGCAGTGCGGATAGCGGACTTTACAATGAGCAGTTCTTC
CDR3 protein: CASSADSGLYNEQFF

clone size: NA
V gene: TRBV27
D gene: TRBD2
J gene: TRBJ2-7
CDR3 DNA: TGTGCCAGCAGTTCTAGCGGGAGTTACGAGCAGTACTTC
CDR3 protein: CASSSSGSYEQYF

clone size: few
V gene: TRBV7-9
D gene: TRBD1
J gene: TRBJ1-1
CDR3 DNA: TGTGCCAGCAGGAACAGACAGGGGAACACTGAAGCTTTCTTT
CDR3 protein: CASRNRQGNTEAFF

clone size: NA
V gene: TRBV4-1
D gene: TRBD2
J gene: TRBJ2-5
CDR3 DNA: TGCGCCAGCAGCCTGGGACTAGCGGGAGTCGGGACCCAGTACTTC
CDR3 protein: CASSLGLAGVGTQYF

clone size: NA
V gene: TRBV27
D gene: NA
J gene: TRBJ2-4
CDR3 DNA: TGTGCCAGCAGTAAACAGGGCGACGGCATTCAGTACTTC
CDR3 protein: CASSKQGDGIQYF

clone size: NA
V gene: TRBV6-1
D gene: NA
J gene: TRBJ1-3
CDR3 DNA: TGTGCCAGCATCCCTCAGGGCTTCTCTGGAAACACCATATATTTT
CDR3 protein: CASIPQGFSGNTIYF

clone size: NA
V gene: TRBV7-6
D gene: TRBD1
J gene: TRBJ2-7
CDR3 DNA: TGTGCCAGCAGCTTAGGGGGGACAGGAGACTACGAGCAGTACTTC
CDR3 protein: CASSLGGTGDYEQYF

clone size: NA
V gene: TRBV30
D gene: TRBD1
J gene: TRBJ1-1
CDR3 DNA: TGTGCCTGGAGTGTACCAATACGGTGGGGGACAGCGAACACTGAAGCTTTCTTT
CDR3 protein: CAWSVPIRWGTANTEAFF

clone size: NA
V gene: TRBV13
D gene: NA
J gene: TRBJ1-5
CDR3 DNA: TGTGCCAGCAGCTTAGGAGGGGTAGCTCAGCCCCAGCATTTT
CDR3 protein: CASSLGGVAQPQHF

clone size: once
V gene: TRBV7-7
D gene: TRBD2
J gene: TRBJ2-2
CDR3 DNA: TGTGCCAGCAGCTTAGTCGGGAGGGCCGCCGGGGAGCTGTTTTTT
CDR3 protein: CASSLVGRAAGELFF

clone size: few
V gene: TRBV7-8
D gene: NA
J gene: TRBJ2-1
CDR3 DNA: TGTGCCAGCAGCTTAACCCGGGGCCCCTACAATGAGCAGTTCTTC
CDR3 protein: CASSLTRGPYNEQFF

clone size: NA
V gene: TRBV6-1
D gene: NA
J gene: TRBJ2-5
CDR3 DNA: TGTGCCAGCAGTTCCCGCGGGACACAAGAGACCCAGTACTTC
CDR3 protein: CASSSRGTQETQYF

clone size: NA
V gene: TRBV13
D gene: TRBD1
J gene: TRBJ2-7
CDR3 DNA: TGTGCCAGCAGCTCCACAGACAGGGGCACCTACGAGCAGTACTTC
CDR3 protein: CASSSTDRGTYEQYF

clone size: NA
V gene: TRBV7-9
D gene: NA
J gene: TRBJ2-3
CDR3 DNA: TGTGCCAGCGGTCGAGAGGGGGGCCTCCTCACAGATACGCAGTATTTT
CDR3 protein: CASGREGGLLTDTQYF

clone size: NA
V gene: TRBV10-3
D gene: TRBD1
J gene: TRBJ1-2
CDR3 DNA: TGTGCCATCCTCCGGACAGGGTTTGACGGCTACACCTTC
CDR3 protein: CAILRTGFDGYTF

clone size: NA
V gene: TRBV2
D gene: TRBD2
J gene: TRBJ2-2
CDR3 DNA: TGTGCCAGCAGTTTAAGCGGGAGGGCCTCCGGGGAGCTGTTTTTT
CDR3 protein: CASSLSGRASGELFF

clone size: NA
V gene: TRBV5-6
D gene: NA
J gene: TRBJ2-2
CDR3 DNA: TGTGCCAGCAGCCAAATCCGCCTCAGGGAAAACACCGGGGAGCTGTTTTTT
CDR3 protein: CASSQIRLRENTGELFF

clone size: NA
V gene: TRBV28
D gene: TRBD1
J gene: TRBJ1-4
CDR3 DNA: TGTGCCAGCAGTCCCGGGACAGCTAATGAAAAACTGTTTTTT
CDR3 protein: CASSPGTANEKLFF

clone size: NA
V gene: TRBV10-3
D gene: TRBD1
J gene: TRBJ1-2
CDR3 DNA: TGTGCCATCAGTCCTGGGACAGGGGGCTATGGCTACACCTTC
CDR3 protein: CAISPGTGGYGYTF

clone size: NA
V gene: TRBV13
D gene: TRBD2
J gene: TRBJ2-1
CDR3 DNA: TGTGCCAGCAGCTCCCGACCGGGACTAGCGGGAGGGAGGTCCTACAATGAGCAGTTCTTC
CDR3 protein: CASSSRPGLAGGRSYNEQFF

clone size: NA
V gene: TRBV15
D gene: NA
J gene: TRBJ2-5
CDR3 DNA: TGTGCCACCAGCAGAGATCCGGGGCCTCAGGAGACCCAGTACTTC
CDR3 protein: CATSRDPGPQETQYF

clone size: once
V gene: TRBV4-1
D gene: NA
J gene: TRBJ2-1
CDR3 DNA: TGCGCCAGCAGCCAATACAATGAGCAGTTCTTC
CDR3 protein: CASSQYNEQFF

clone size: NA
V gene: TRBV27
D gene: TRBD1
J gene: TRBJ1-1
CDR3 DNA: TGTGCCAGCAGTGACAGGGTGGGTGACACTGAAGCTTTCTTT
CDR3 protein: CASSDRVGDTEAFF

clone size: NA
V gene: TRBV11-3
D gene: NA
J gene: TRBJ2-2
CDR3 DNA: TGTGCCAGCAGCCGAATTCCAGGGCGGGAGCTGTTTTTT
CDR3 protein: CASSRIPGRELFF

clone size: NA
V gene: TRBV4-1
D gene: TRBD1
J gene: TRBJ2-2
CDR3 DNA: TGCGCCAGCAGCCGTGTTGGGGCAGGGGGAGCCGGGGAGCTGTTTTTT
CDR3 protein: CASSRVGAGGAGELFF

clone size: NA
V gene: TRBV5-6
D gene: TRBD1
J gene: TRBJ1-4
CDR3 DNA: TGTGCCAGCAGCATCCAGGGGGCCGGGACTAATGAAAAACTGTTTTTT
CDR3 protein: CASSIQGAGTNEKLFF

clone size: NA
V gene: TRBV5-1
D gene: TRBD1
J gene: TRBJ1-4
CDR3 DNA: TGCGCTAGCAGCTTGTTCCAAAACTCCGGGACAGGGACAACTAATGAAAAACTGTTTTTT
CDR3 protein: CASSLFQNSGTGTTNEKLFF

clone size: NA
V gene: TRBV5-1
D gene: TRBD1
J gene: TRBJ1-3
CDR3 DNA: TGCGCCAGCAGCGAAGGGGGCTTTGGAAACACCATATATTTT
CDR3 protein: CASSEGGFGNTIYF

clone size: NA
V gene: TRBV7-3
D gene: NA
J gene: TRBJ2-7
CDR3 DNA: TGTGCCAGCAGCAGAGGACAAGGGCCTTCCTACGAGCAGTACTTC
CDR3 protein: CASSRGQGPSYEQYF

clone size: NA
V gene: TRBV6-6
D gene: NA
J gene: TRBJ1-2
CDR3 DNA: TGTGCCAGCAGTCCAGGAGTTAACTATGGCTACACCTTC
CDR3 protein: CASSPGVNYGYTF

clone size: NA
V gene: TRBV5-1
D gene: NA
J gene: TRBJ2-3
CDR3 DNA: TGCGCCAGCAGCCCAGACAGACCCATCACAGATACGCAGTATTTT
CDR3 protein: CASSPDRPITDTQYF

clone size: NA
V gene: TRBV6-1
D gene: NA
J gene: TRBJ2-6
CDR3 DNA: TGTGCCAGCAGTCAGGGGCCTGGGGCCAACGTCCTGACTTTC
CDR3 protein: CASSQGPGANVLTF

clone size: NA
V gene: TRBV10-1
D gene: TRBD2
J gene: TRBJ2-2
CDR3 DNA: TGCGCCAGCAGTGAGAGCGGGGTACCCGGGGAGCTGTTTTTT
CDR3 protein: CASSESGVPGELFF

clone size: NA
V gene: TRBV28
D gene: NA
J gene: TRBJ2-7
CDR3 DNA: TGTGCCAGCAGTTTGCAGGACTACGAGCAGTACTTC
CDR3 protein: CASSLQDYEQYF

clone size: NA
V gene: TRBV27
D gene: TRBD2
J gene: TRBJ2-6
CDR3 DNA: TGTGCCAGCAGCCTCTCGGGGCTAGCGGGAGATGGGGCCAACGTCCTGACTTTC
CDR3 protein: CASSLSGLAGDGANVLTF

clone size: NA
V gene: TRBV4-1
D gene: NA
J gene: TRBJ1-5
CDR3 DNA: TGCGCCAGCAGCCAAGTTGGGACAAGGGATCAGCCCCAGCATTTT
CDR3 protein: CASSQVGTRDQPQHF

clone size: NA
V gene: TRBV2
D gene: NA
J gene: TRBJ1-1
CDR3 DNA: TGTGCCAGCACCAACACTGAAGCTTTCTTT
CDR3 protein: CASTNTEAFF

clone size: NA
V gene: TRBV2
D gene: TRBD1
J gene: TRBJ1-1
CDR3 DNA: TGTGCCAGCGGACAGGGGGCTGAAGCTTTCTTT
CDR3 protein: CASGQGAEAFF

clone size: NA
V gene: TRBV5-6
D gene: TRBD1
J gene: TRBJ2-1
CDR3 DNA: TGTGCCAGCAGCAAATACGACAGGGGGCCCTACAATGAGCAGTTCTTC
CDR3 protein: CASSKYDRGPYNEQFF

clone size: NA
V gene: TRBV2
D gene: TRBD2
J gene: TRBJ2-2
CDR3 DNA: TGTGCCAGCAGTTCCAGCGGGAGAAGGACCGGGGAGCTGTTTTTT
CDR3 protein: CASSSSGRRTGELFF

clone size: NA
V gene: TRBV6-5
D gene: NA
J gene: TRBJ2-5
CDR3 DNA: TGTGCCAGCAGTTTCGGGACGAGGGAGACCCAGTACTTC
CDR3 protein: CASSFGTRETQYF

clone size: NA
V gene: TRBV9
D gene: NA
J gene: TRBJ1-3
CDR3 DNA: TGTGCCAGCAGCCTGACTCCGGGACCCCCGAGCTCTGGAAACACCATATATTTT
CDR3 protein: CASSLTPGPPSSGNTIYF

clone size: NA
V gene: TRBV7-9
D gene: NA
J gene: TRBJ1-3
CDR3 DNA: TGTGCCAGCAGCCTCAGGGGCGTCTCTGGAAACACCATATATTTT
CDR3 protein: CASSLRGVSGNTIYF

clone size: NA
V gene: TRBV29-1
D gene: TRBD1
J gene: TRBJ2-2
CDR3 DNA: TGCAGCGTCGGGACAGGAAGCACCGGGGAGCTGTTTTTT
CDR3 protein: CSVGTGSTGELFF

clone size: NA
V gene: TRBV5-5
D gene: NA
J gene: TRBJ2-6
CDR3 DNA: TGTGCCAGCAGCCAGGGGGGGGCCCCCTCTGGGGCCAACGTCCTGACTTTC
CDR3 protein: CASSQGGAPSGANVLTF

clone size: few
V gene: TRBV2
D gene: NA
J gene: TRBJ2-1
CDR3 DNA: TGTGCCAGCAGTCCACTCGTGTCCTACAATGAGCAGTTCTTC
CDR3 protein: CASSPLVSYNEQFF

clone size: few
V gene: TRBV2
D gene: NA
J gene: TRBJ1-2
CDR3 DNA: TGTGCCAGCAGGCAGACAGGCCGATATGGCTACACCTTC
CDR3 protein: CASRQTGRYGYTF

clone size: NA
V gene: TRBV19
D gene: NA
J gene: TRBJ2-7
CDR3 DNA: TGTGCCAGTAGTCCCCAGGGCTTCGAGCAGTACTTC
CDR3 protein: CASSPQGFEQYF

clone size: few
V gene: TRBV7-2
D gene: NA
J gene: TRBJ2-1
CDR3 DNA: TGTGCCAGCAGCTCCCTACGGAGCTCCTACAATGAGCAGTTCTTC
CDR3 protein: CASSSLRSSYNEQFF

clone size: NA
V gene: TRBV10-2
D gene: NA
J gene: TRBJ1-4
CDR3 DNA: TGCGCCAGCCGGCCGGCAACTAATGAAAAACTGTTTTTT
CDR3 protein: CASRPATNEKLFF

clone size: NA
V gene: TRBV2
D gene: TRBD2
J gene: TRBJ2-1
CDR3 DNA: TGTGCCAGCAGCCCGGGACTAGCGGGGGGGATTGATGAGCAGTTCTTC
CDR3 protein: CASSPGLAGGIDEQFF

clone size: once
V gene: TRBV28
D gene: TRBD2
J gene: TRBJ2-1
CDR3 DNA: TGTGCCAGCAGCTCCCCTCAGCGGGAGGGATACAATGAGCAGTTCTTC
CDR3 protein: CASSSPQREGYNEQFF